The 13 T cell receptor beta chains below come from one sample, sequenced in a study of blood T cell repertoires in COVID-19. The method was immunoSEQ multiplex PCR; TCRdb's version includes in-frame clones alone and lacks a portion of them. In the table there are roughly 340,000 clones, more than 75% of which are singletons. The specimen was PBMCs or T cells enriched from blood (not recorded which). The receptor set was obtained from a man between 35 and 55 years old in a cohort exposed to, infected with or recovered from COVID-19 (not recorded which).

The rearrangement uses TRBV6-1 and TRBJ2-1; D is perhaps TRBD2 (5 bases). This CDR3 has 12 residues. CDR1 and CDR2 from the germline V gene are MNHNS and SASEGT. Trimming left V 1 base short and J 7 bases short, with 5 bases between. CDR3 coding DNA: TGTGCCAGCAGTGAAGGAGGGAATGAGCAGTTCTTC. Translating it yields CASSEGGNEQFF.

This clone was counted a single time. V usage is TRBV19 and J usage is TRBJ1-2, with 10 bases fitting TRBD1. The germline V gene has CDR1 LNHDA and CDR2 SQIVND (reference sequence). Trimming took 4 bases from V and 3 from J; bases not matched to a gene: 5. The CDR3 has 15 amino acids. The CDR3: CASSTRQGAYYGYTF. Written as DNA, the CDR3 is TGTGCCAGTAGTACCCGACAGGGGGCCTACTATGGCTACACCTTC.

J is TRBJ2-1 and V is TRBV27, with 7 bases fitting TRBD2. Unmatched junction bases numbered 8, after V lost 1 base and J lost 8 bases. The germline CDR1 and CDR2 sequences are MNHEY and SMNVEV (reference sequence). The CDR3 sequence is 15 residues long. CDR3 in amino acids: CASSLWASGLDEQFF. The CDR3 DNA follows: TGTGCCAGCAGTTTATGGGCTAGCGGTTTGGATGAGCAGTTCTTC.

This clone occurred a few times. V gene TRBV6-5 combines with J gene TRBJ1-5; 8 bases align to TRBD1. After removal of 4 bases from V and 5 bases from J, the junction contained 7 bases not matched to a gene. Germline CDR1 MNHEY, CDR2 SVGAGI. The CDR3 has 15 residues. The CDR3 sequence: CASSSQPGGHQPQHF. The CDR3 DNA sequence: TGTGCCAGCAGTTCCCAGCCAGGGGGCCATCAGCCCCAGCATTTT.

This clone occurred a few times. The J gene is TRBJ1-3, the V gene TRBV2, with a possible D match to TRBD1 (5 bases). Per the germline V gene, CDR1 is SNHLY and CDR2 is FYNNEI. This CDR3 comprises 14 residues. Trimming shortened V by 7 bases and J by 0 bases, and 10 bases separated the two germline ends. Written as DNA, the CDR3 is TGTGCCAGCATGATGACAGCCTCTGGAAACACCATATATTTT. It is translated as CASMMTASGNTIYF.

Only a few counts were recorded for this clone. The genes are TRBV10-3 and TRBJ2-7, with 7 bases matching TRBD1. CDR3 size: 14 residues. CDR1 is ENHRY, CDR2 SYGVKD, per germline. Trimming cost V 10 bases and J 0 bases; bases outside gene matches: 9. The CDR3 coding sequence is TGTGCCACTAACCAGGACAGGAGCTCCTACGAGCAGTACTTC. This codes for CATNQDRSSYEQYF.

The chain is built from TRBV11-2 and TRBJ2-1; TRBD2 agrees at 9 bases. The length of the CDR3 is 17 residues. With 4 bases clipped from V and 0 bases from J, the junction kept 7 bases outside the gene matches. The V gene's germline CDR1 is SGHAT and CDR2 FQNNGV. CDR3 in amino acids: CASSSRLADSSYNEQFF. The CDR3 DNA reads as TGTGCCAGCAGCTCCCGACTAGCGGACAGCTCCTACAATGAGCAGTTCTTC.

This clone showed up just once. V usage is TRBV10-3 and J usage is TRBJ1-2, with TRBD1 identical over 7 bases. CDR3 length equals 14 residues. The V segment lost 2 bases and the J segment 7 bases; nucleotides outside the gene matches: 7. Germline-derived CDR1 and CDR2 are ENHRY and SYGVKD. CDR3 sequence (DNA): TGTGCCATCAGTGAGGGACAGGATACGGGTGGCTACACCTTC. Its translation is CAISEGQDTGGYTF.

The chain employs TRBV28 and TRBJ2-2; D is undetermined. From germline, CDR1 is MDHEN and CDR2 SYDVKM. The CDR3 covers 14 residues. With 1 base removed from V and 3 bases from J, the gap between germline ends came to 6 bases. CDR3 DNA sequence: TGTGCCAGCAGTTTATTGGCCTACACCGGGGAGCTGTTTTTT. Amino acid sequence: CASSLLAYTGELFF.

The gene calls are TRBV10-1 and TRBJ2-1; D gene ambiguous. This CDR3 comprises 13 residues. Germline CDR1 reads WNHNN; CDR2 reads SYGVQD (reference sequence). V shed 8 bases and J shed 5 bases, with 13 bases lying between them. CDR3 residues: CASQRQGDNEQFF. Written as DNA, the CDR3 is TGCGCCAGCCAGCGTCAAGGCGACAATGAGCAGTTCTTC.

The chain has TRBV12-1 and TRBJ2-7; the D call of TRBD2 is as the table states it, not checked on the DNA. TRBV12-1 is a pseudogene. The CDR3 has 15 residues. CDR3 amino acids: CASTRASRGDYEQYF. Written as DNA, the CDR3 is TGTGCCAGCACCCGAGCTAGCCGGGGGGACTACGAGCAGTACTTC.

The rearrangement uses TRBV6-6 and TRBJ2-3; 8 nucleotides match TRBD2. CDR3 length: 13 amino acids. Germline values: CDR1 MNHNY, CDR2 SVGAGI (reference sequence). The J segment lost 4 bases and the V segment lost 11 bases, leaving 8 bases of the junction unmatched. The CDR3 nucleotides read TGTGCCTGCCGGGAGGGCCGTTCAGATACGCAGTATTTT. This encodes CACREGRSDTQYF.

The CDR3 nucleotides are TGTGCCAGCAGCTCCCGAGGGCGCTTTAATGAAAAACTGTTTTTT. Translating it yields CASSSRGRFNEKLFF. The genes are TRBV9 and TRBJ1-4; no firm D call. The CDR3 extends over 15 amino acids. The V end was cut by 4 bases, the J end by 4 bases, with 14 bases between. Germline-derived CDR1 and CDR2 are SGDLS and YYNGEE.